This T cell receptor beta chain comes out of a study of blood T cell repertoires in COVID-19. Libraries were prepared by immunoSEQ multiplex PCR; TCRdb keeps only in-frame clonotypes and omits some of them. The sample contains under 200,000 clones, around 84% of which appear only once. This clonotype was sampled from a woman aged 45-65 years who had recovered from COVID-19. Sequenced: PBMCs or T cells enriched from blood (not recorded which).

DNA of the CDR3: TGTGCCAGCAGTTTTCTCTGGGGCGTCGGGGGGCGCAACGAGCAGTTCTTC. This translates into CASSFLWGVGGRNEQFF. The V call is TRBV28, the J call TRBJ2-1; a possible D gene is TRBD2 (7 bases). The CDR3 covers 17 residues. V was pared by 3 bases and J by 10 bases, with 25 bases between. Looked up from germline, CDR1 is MDHEN and CDR2 is SYDVKM. The variable domain in full, with the rest retrieved from reference TRBV28 and TRBJ2-1, is DVKVTQSSRYLVKRTGEKVFLECVQDMDHENMFWYRQDPGLGLRLIYFSYDVKMKEKGDIPEGYSVSREKKERFSLILESASTNQTSMYLCASSFLWGVGGRNEQFFGPGTRLTVL.